The 16 T cell receptor beta chains given below trace back to one sample, sequenced in a study of blood T cell repertoires in COVID-19. Method: immunoSEQ multiplex PCR; TCRdb's copy keeps in-frame clones and lacks some. This repertoire shows fewer than 300,000 clones, just over 90% found once; its top ten account for approximately 2%. Sample: peripheral blood. These receptors were collected from a woman in her twenties or thirties with COVID-19, enrolled during active disease.

This chain joins TRBV29-1 and TRBJ2-7; 12 nucleotides line up with TRBD2. This CDR3 contains 16 residues. Losses at the gene ends were 2 bases for V and 3 bases for J; bases not matched to a gene: 8. The germline CDR1 and CDR2 sequences are SQVTM and ANQGSEA. The CDR3 nucleotides are TGCAGCGTTGAAAATGGAGGGACTAGCGGGCTCTACGAGCAGTACTTC. Its translation: CSVENGGTSGLYEQYF.

This clone came up many times. The chain joins TRBV2 to TRBJ2-6; no reliable D call. The germline V gene encodes CDR1 SNHLY and CDR2 FYNNEI. The V and J ends lost 4 bases and 0 bases respectively, with 7 bases between them. This CDR3 has 15 amino acids. CDR3 sequence: CASSAVISGANVLTF. The CDR3 DNA sequence: TGTGCCAGCAGTGCAGTTATCTCTGGGGCCAACGTCCTGACTTTC.

The chain employs TRBV7-9 and TRBJ1-2; D ambiguous. V was trimmed by 6 bases and J by 0 bases, leaving 14 bases between them. CDR1 is SEHNR and CDR2 is FQNEAQ in the germline V gene (reference sequence). This CDR3 is 15 amino acids long. CDR3 sequence: CASSPTEKANYGYTF. Written as DNA, the CDR3 is TGTGCCAGCAGTCCAACAGAAAAAGCTAACTATGGCTACACCTTC.

The rearrangement uses TRBV29-1 and TRBJ2-3; 8 bases align to TRBD1. With V trimmed by 4 bases and J by 2 bases, 5 bases remained unmatched. The CDR3 contains 14 residues. Germline V gene sequence: CDR1 SQVTM, CDR2 ANQGSEA. The CDR3 here is CSVATGGDTDTQYF. DNA for the CDR3: TGCAGCGTTGCCACAGGGGGAGACACAGATACGCAGTATTTT.

The chain uses TRBV27 and TRBJ2-1; TRBD2 matches 11 bases. Trimming cost V 5 bases and J 3 bases; bases outside gene matches: 12. This CDR3 has 18 amino acids. CDR1 is MNHEY and CDR2 is SMNVEV in the germline V gene (reference sequence). The CDR3: CASSPTSGSFFIYNEQFF. CDR3 in DNA: TGTGCCAGCAGTCCTACTAGCGGGAGTTTCTTCATCTACAATGAGCAGTTCTTC.

This clone was picked up one time. The J gene is TRBJ2-3, the V gene TRBV11-2; 7 nucleotides agree with TRBD2. The V gene's germline CDR1 is SGHAT and CDR2 FQNNGV. CDR3 length: 15 amino acids. Trimming took 1 base from V and 4 from J; bases not matched to a gene: 5. As DNA, the CDR3 is TGTGCCAGCAGCTTAGTTGCGGGAGTTTCAGATACGCAGTATTTT. It specifies CASSLVAGVSDTQYF.

This chain links TRBV29-1 with TRBJ2-7, with D possibly matching TRBD1 (6 bases). V was pared by 0 bases and J by 3 bases, with 15 bases between. Germline CDR1 reads SQVTM; CDR2 reads ANQGSEA. The CDR3 spans 15 residues. Here the CDR3 reads CSVEDVGGPNYEQYF. The CDR3 coding sequence is TGCAGCGTTGAAGATGTAGGGGGACCAAACTACGAGCAGTACTTC.

The chain employs TRBV6-6 and TRBJ1-1; 9 positions agree with TRBD1. The V gene's germline CDR1 is MNHNY and CDR2 SVGAGI (reference sequence). The CDR3 is 14 residues long. The ends lost 5 bases at V and 3 bases at J; junction bases unmatched: 4. The CDR3, as DNA: TGTGCCAGCAGTGGGACAGGGACGGACACTGAAGCTTTCTTT. Translated: CASSGTGTDTEAFF.

This rearrangement joins TRBV30 to TRBJ2-7; 7 bases line up with TRBD1. Losses at the gene ends were 8 bases for V and 3 bases for J; bases not matched to a gene: 4. Per the germline V gene, CDR1 is GTSNPN and CDR2 is SVGIG (reference sequence). The CDR3 loop spans 11 amino acids. The CDR3 loop is CAGDRDYEQYF. CDR3 nucleotides: TGTGCCGGAGACAGGGACTACGAGCAGTACTTC.

J is TRBJ2-3 and V is TRBV11-2, with 9 bases identical to TRBD2. The CDR3 runs 17 residues. CDR1 SGHAT and CDR2 FQNNGV come from the germline V gene. Trimming removed 1 base from V and 2 bases from J; junction bases left unmatched: 7. The CDR3, as DNA: TGTGCCAGCAGCTTAGGGGTAGCGGGAGCGCTCACAGATACGCAGTATTTT. It is translated as CASSLGVAGALTDTQYF.

The CDR3 is CATSRDRLGPGQHNSPLHF. The CDR3 DNA is TGTGCCACCAGCAGAGATCGATTGGGACCGGGACAGCATAATTCACCCCTCCACTTT. The chain couples TRBV15 to TRBJ1-6, with 7 bases matching TRBD1. Germline trimming cut 0 bases from V and 5 bases from J; bases unmatched to any gene: 13. This CDR3 is 19 amino acids long. Germline CDR1 reads LNHNV; CDR2 reads YYDKDF (reference sequence).

The rearrangement links TRBV6-5 to TRBJ2-1; TRBD2 matches 13 bases. The trim removed 10 bases at V and 8 bases at J, leaving 11 bases unmatched. The CDR3 has 15 residues. The germline gives CDR1 MNHEY, CDR2 SVGAGI. The CDR3 region is CATSGTSGKVDEQFF. The CDR3, as DNA: TGTGCCACCTCGGGGACTAGCGGGAAGGTCGATGAGCAGTTCTTC.

V is TRBV27 and J is TRBJ2-2, with D hard to call. V dropped 2 bases and J dropped 2 bases, with 6 bases sitting between them. CDR3 size: 14 residues. CDR1 MNHEY and CDR2 SMNVEV come from the germline V gene (reference sequence). CDR3 nucleotides: TGTGCCAGCAGTTTAGGCCCAAACACCGGGGAGCTGTTTTTT. Protein product: CASSLGPNTGELFF.

This sequence joins TRBV5-5 and TRBJ2-5, with 7 bases fitting TRBD2. Germline assignment: CDR1 SGHKS and CDR2 YYEKEE (reference sequence). V dropped 3 bases and J dropped 7; count of bases not matched to a gene: 15. This CDR3 comprises 16 residues. CDR3 protein: CASSSLPGSGMGTQYF. Written as DNA, the CDR3 is TGTGCCAGCAGCTCCCTCCCGGGAAGCGGGATGGGGACCCAGTACTTC.

The J gene is TRBJ2-1, the V gene TRBV5-4; D call uncertain. This CDR3 is 16 amino acids long. Germline V gene lookup returns CDR1 SGHNT and CDR2 YYREEE (reference sequence). V lost 4 bases, J lost 0 bases, and 14 bases lay in between. CDR3 nucleotides: TGTGCCAGCAGCGAAAATCCCAGAAGCTCCTACAATGAGCAGTTCTTC. It specifies CASSENPRSSYNEQFF. The full variable domain, in which reference TRBV5-4 and TRBJ2-1 provide the parts outside the CDR3, is ETGVTQSPTHLIKTRGQQVTLRCSSQSGHNTVSWYQQALGQGPQFIFQYYREEENGRGNFPPRFSGLQFPNYSSELNVNALELDDSALYLCASSENPRSSYNEQFFGPGTRLTVL.

V gene TRBV5-5 combines with J gene TRBJ1-1; D is perhaps TRBD1 (5 bases). Germline V gene sequence: CDR1 SGHKS, CDR2 YYEKEE (reference sequence). V was pared by 3 bases and J by 2 bases, with 14 bases between. The CDR3 contains 15 residues. The CDR3 here is CASSSHQQVNTEAFF. The CDR3 nucleotides are TGTGCCAGCAGCTCCCATCAACAGGTTAACACTGAAGCTTTCTTT.